The 13 T cell receptor beta chains reported below all come from one sample, sequenced in a study of graft-versus-host responses after intestinal transplantation. Profiling relied on immunoSEQ multiplex PCR, and the TCRdb table lists in-frame clones only, not all of them. The sample consists of approximately 120,000 clones, just over 90% of them appearing once. These receptors' targets are unknown. The sequencing here drew on unstimulated CD4+ T cells sorted from spleen or lymph node cells, taken before intestinal transplant. All receptors come from a human donor who received an intestinal transplant.

V usage is TRBV5-6 and J usage is TRBJ1-1; no clear D. There are 14 residues in the CDR3. Germline V lookup: CDR1 SGHDT, CDR2 YYEEEE. V was trimmed by 2 bases and J by 5 bases, leaving 13 bases between them. CDR3 sequence (DNA): TGTGCCAGCAGCTTACTCCATCGGGGAACTGAAGCTTTCTTT. As protein: CASSLLHRGTEAFF.

The chain couples TRBV6-1 to TRBJ2-5; 9 bases line up with TRBD1. The CDR3 consists of 16 residues. Germline CDR1 is MNHNS and CDR2 is SASEGT. V lost 4 bases, J lost 2 bases, and 8 bases stayed unmatched. CDR3 region: CASSVAPGQGQETQYF. The CDR3 region has the DNA TGTGCCAGCAGTGTTGCGCCGGGACAGGGTCAAGAGACCCAGTACTTC.

This rearrangement joins TRBV7-9 to TRBJ2-5; D is unresolved. Trimming stripped 5 bases from V and 5 bases from J, with 18 bases between. The CDR3 covers 15 residues. Germline V gives CDR1 SEHNR, CDR2 FQNEAQ (reference sequence). CDR3 nucleotides: TGTGCCAGCAGCCTTGGGGTCTCCTCCCTGGAGACCCAGTACTTC. Its translation is CASSLGVSSLETQYF.

The V call is TRBV10-2, the J call TRBJ2-7; a possible D gene is TRBD1 (6 bases). The germline V gene encodes CDR1 WSHSY and CDR2 SAAADI. V was pared by 5 bases and J by 3 bases, with 8 bases between. The CDR3 totals 12 residues. CDR3 DNA: TGCGCCAGCAGTCAGGGGAACTACGAGCAGTACTTC. It is translated as CASSQGNYEQYF.

The chain employs TRBV4-1 and TRBJ1-1, with D unclear. Per the germline V gene, CDR1 is MGHRA and CDR2 is YSYEKL. The CDR3 runs 13 residues. V lost 4 bases and J lost 7, with 13 bases in between. The CDR3 sequence is CASSLETQGEAFF. The CDR3 nucleotides read TGCGCCAGCAGCCTGGAGACACAAGGTGAAGCTTTCTTT.

This chain uses TRBV10-3 with TRBJ2-3, with 12 bases fitting TRBD2. The CDR3 is 16 amino acids. J was trimmed by 0 bases and V by 4 bases; bases with no gene match: 2. The germline V gene has CDR1 ENHRY and CDR2 SYGVKD. DNA for the CDR3: TGTGCCATCAGTGGGCTAGCGGGGGGGAGCACAGATACGCAGTATTTT. Its protein is CAISGLAGGSTDTQYF.

This sequence joins TRBV10-3 and TRBJ2-3, with TRBD2 matching 13 bases. The ends lost 4 bases at V and 4 bases at J; junction bases unmatched: 5. The CDR3 loop spans 16 amino acids. The germline gives CDR1 ENHRY, CDR2 SYGVKD. The CDR3 is CAISVQTSGGADTQYF. In DNA form, the CDR3 reads TGTGCCATCAGTGTACAAACTAGCGGGGGGGCAGATACGCAGTATTTT.

This chain links TRBV19 with TRBJ1-1; 11 bases align to TRBD1. There are 16 residues in the CDR3. The V gene's germline CDR1 is LNHDA and CDR2 SQIVND (reference sequence). The trim removed 3 bases at V and 4 bases at J, leaving 7 bases unmatched. For the CDR3, the DNA is TGTGCCAGTAGTATTTTATCCGGGACAGGGGGCACTGAAGCTTTCTTT. Amino acids: CASSILSGTGGTEAFF.

This chain joins TRBV6-1 and TRBJ2-7; D not certain. The V and J ends lost 1 base and 8 bases respectively, with 15 bases between them. CDR1 MNHNS and CDR2 SASEGT come from the germline V gene. The CDR3 sequence is 14 residues long. The CDR3 is CASSEVLGPKKQYF. DNA for the CDR3: TGTGCCAGCAGTGAAGTGTTAGGGCCGAAAAAGCAGTACTTC.

This clone has just one count. The J gene is TRBJ2-5, the V gene TRBV14; the D gene is possibly TRBD1 (5 bases). Germline assignment: CDR1 SGHDN and CDR2 FVKESK. Trimming cost V 4 bases and J 5 bases, with 26 bases left between them. The CDR3 runs 18 residues. The CDR3 here is CASSRESRGSRVSETQYF. CDR3 nucleotide sequence: TGTGCCAGCAGCCGCGAATCGAGAGGCAGCAGGGTGTCGGAGACCCAGTACTTC.

The rearrangement links TRBV7-3 to TRBJ2-3, with a possible D match to TRBD2 (7 bases). The CDR3 covers 15 residues. Deletions cut 3 bases from V and 0 bases from J, with 10 bases between. CDR1 is SGHTA and CDR2 is FQGTGA in the germline V gene. The CDR3, as DNA: TGTGCCAGCAGCTTGGGGGGGGCCAGCACAGATACGCAGTATTTT. Its protein product is CASSLGGASTDTQYF.

The chain joins TRBV5-1 to TRBJ2-3; 9 nucleotides line up with TRBD1. This CDR3 has 15 amino acids. V shed 7 bases and J 0 bases; nucleotides not matched to a gene: 6. CDR1 SGHRS and CDR2 YFSETQ come from the germline V gene. In nucleotides, the CDR3 is TGCGCCAGCGGAGCCGGGACAGGGAGCACAGATACGCAGTATTTT. Encoded protein: CASGAGTGSTDTQYF.

V usage is TRBV19 and J usage is TRBJ2-3, with 12 bases fitting TRBD2. Germline assignment: CDR1 LNHDA and CDR2 SQIVND (reference sequence). The CDR3 is 15 amino acids. The V gene end was trimmed by 7 bases and the J gene end by 3 bases; junction bases not matched to a gene: 5. DNA of the CDR3: TGTGCCAGTACCCCTAGCGGGGGGGCAACAGATACGCAGTATTTT. This translates into CASTPSGGATDTQYF.